This TCR beta chain comes out of a study of patients and donors after allogeneic stem cell transplantation (dated by TCRdb to about 2020). In regard to this clonotype: The antigen it recognizes is unknown. No base-level quality is on record; no much larger clone is a single base apart.

V lost 5 bases and J lost 11 bases; the stretch between them is 10 bases long. From the cysteine up to the phenylalanine, the CDR3 has a length of 11 residues. The DNA shown is the 33-base CDR3, in frame from base 1. The CDR1 and CDR2 encoded by the germline V gene are MNHEY and SVGEGT. The library was obtained by RT-PCR. The sequencer listed for this sample is NextSeq 550. Using fastp trimming at Q25 and MiXCR clonotype assembly, TCRdb reanalyzed the public sequencing data and kept in-frame beta chains. A single entry per CDR3 protein holds the most common genes and DNA from its merged rows. This sample lists over 350,000 distinct CDR3 sequences; 16% were detected once. Around 7.9% of the sample belongs to the ten largest clones.

This clonotype originated in a human donor who was either an allogeneic HSCT recipient or a stem cell or donor lymphocyte infusion donor (not recorded which). It is not recorded whose cells these are; they may come from a transplant donor. The chain joins TRBV6-2 or TRBV6-3 to TRBJ1-5; no D segment can be confidently identified. The sample taken for sequencing was blood, either unsorted or a sorted T cell fraction (not recorded which). The encoded CDR3 is CASSGSRAQHF. The nucleotides read TGTGCCAGCAGTGGATCGCGGGCCCAGCATTTT.